A few counts support the clone carrying this T cell receptor (beta chain). The data were obtained in a study of early T cells in non-severe SARS-CoV-2 infection. Study in general: Sequencing of unsorted whole blood was done on bulk RNA, leaving chains unpaired.

As part of library construction, unique molecular identifiers were attached to individual cDNA molecules. TCRdb independently ran MiXCR on the 5' RACE reads; one entry per CDR3 protein. This sample has about 70,000 distinct CDR3 sequences; around 13% occur once, and the top ten carry roughly 1.2%. Germline V CDR1 and CDR2: SQVTM, ANQGSEA. Trimming took 2 bases from V and 8 from J, leaving 18 bases between them. This CDR3 has 14 amino acids. The TCR sequence derives from an adult who was a healthcare worker with PCR-confirmed SARS-CoV-2 infection or an uninfected control (not recorded which). The sample comprised whole blood. The chain employs TRBV29-1 and TRBJ1-2; weak D call: TRBD1 (6 bases). The CDR3 here is CSVENGGTLSGYTF. CDR3 in DNA: TGCAGCGTTGAAAACGGGGGCACCTTATCCGGCTACACCTTC.